A selection of T cell receptor beta chains follows, all from one sample in a study of T cells expressing NK-cell markers. TCRdb reprocessed the 5' RACE reads; each CDR3 protein has one entry and no DNA is given. The data include 450,000 to 600,000 distinct CDR3 sequences; the top ten clones carry about 3.6%. The sequenced sample was blood T cells: a sorted CD56 or NKG2C T cell subset, CD4+ or CD8+ T cells, or bulk PBMC T cells (not recorded which). The origin of the receptors is a man between 18 and 35 years old in good health. The CDR3 runs from the conserved cysteine through the conserved F or W. The order of the fields is J gene, V gene, CDR3 protein.

TRBJ1-1	TRBV12-3/TRBV12-4	CAGSTTGLNTEAFF
TRBJ2-1	TRBV5-5	CASSLAVAVSYNEQFF
TRBJ2-3	TRBV5-1	CASSLRTSTDTQYF
TRBJ1-2	TRBV28	CASSLGGQANNYGYTF
TRBJ2-3	TRBV9	CASSHGGAGLDTQYF
TRBJ2-2	TRBV12-3/TRBV12-4	CASSSRLRDTGELFF
TRBJ2-3	TRBV29-1	CSVVGEGADTQYF
TRBJ1-1	TRBV11-2	CASSLQVEAFF
TRBJ2-1	TRBV19	CASSNLLTLEQFF
TRBJ2-1	TRBV29-1	CSVGTGAGIEQFF
TRBJ1-1	TRBV5-1	CASQKDNRETEAFF
TRBJ1-5	TRBV3-1	CASSQEDQPQHF
TRBJ1-1	TRBV4-1	CASSHPGLNTEAFF
TRBJ2-5	TRBV7-9	CASRGGWQETQYF
TRBJ2-3	TRBV12-3/TRBV12-4	CASSFGLAGKADTQYF
TRBJ2-1	TRBV6-5	CASSYWGQGARNEQFF
TRBJ2-1	TRBV15	CATSRAKGTLSQFF
TRBJ2-3	TRBV6-5	CASSYSGTGHSDTQYF
TRBJ2-1	TRBV6-2/TRBV6-3	CAGSRGSSYNEQFF
TRBJ2-5	TRBV12-3/TRBV12-4	CASSLRTSGRGETQYF
TRBJ2-5	TRBV10-2	CATFSGTGIQETQYF
TRBJ2-7	TRBV20-1	CSATLWGRATYEQYF
TRBJ1-2	TRBV28	CASNERDSYGYTF
TRBJ2-1	TRBV29-1	CSATDRDRVEQFF
TRBJ1-2	TRBV4-2	CASSHPRGTNYGYTF
TRBJ2-1	TRBV9	CASSVGRLANEQFF
TRBJ1-1	TRBV7-3	CASSLGITLNTEAFF
TRBJ2-1	TRBV4-1	CASSQLGTSGSYEQFF
TRBJ2-7	TRBV30	CAWSAPRRPYEQYF
TRBJ2-1	TRBV30	CAWKSRGAHNEQFF
TRBJ1-2	TRBV5-1	CASSLETTYYGYTF
TRBJ2-5	TRBV5-1	CASSLVTRLPQETQYF
TRBJ2-1	TRBV5-1	CASGPVTSGDNNEQFF
TRBJ2-2	TRBV20-1	CSAPLAGEDTGELFF
TRBJ2-1	TRBV5-1	CASSPGTGGRNEQFF
TRBJ2-7	TRBV6-2/TRBV6-3	CASGLAGVSYEQYF
TRBJ2-3	TRBV25-1	CASSGVAGGRTDTQYF
TRBJ2-2	TRBV12-5	CASGPGLGSGGELFF
TRBJ2-3	TRBV12-3/TRBV12-4	CASRLAGADTQYF
TRBJ2-7	TRBV12-3/TRBV12-4	CASSRGRIPYEQYF
TRBJ2-3	TRBV3-1	CASSPRDRFPDTQYF
TRBJ1-5	TRBV5-8	CASTQLGNQPQHF
TRBJ2-7	TRBV6-1	CASSHKSGGPYEQYF
TRBJ2-5	TRBV7-8	CASSGGVGQETQYF
TRBJ2-1	TRBV7-8	CASRSRGQGNNEQFF
TRBJ1-1	TRBV18	CASSPPGWGEAFF
TRBJ2-1	TRBV15	CATSRATGTSVGEQFF
TRBJ2-5	TRBV5-1	CASSWTPTGETQYF
TRBJ1-2	TRBV15	CATSRDGDPLAYGYTF
TRBJ2-1	TRBV12-3/TRBV12-4	CASSFLGPGGLAGSYNEQFF
TRBJ2-2	TRBV6-5	CASSSGLGSTGELFF
TRBJ2-6	TRBV19	CASRAATSGANVLTF
TRBJ2-5	TRBV12-3/TRBV12-4	CASSLERGVMTQYF